This record concerns one TCR beta chain sequence. The clone's antigen remains unknown. Base qualities were left out, and no much larger clone turns up one base away. Including cysteine and phenylalanine, the CDR3 has 14 amino acids. The retained sequence is limited to the CDR3, 42 bases, with the frame set at the first base. Between the V and J ends, shortened by 0 bases and 2 bases respectively, the junction contains 8 bases. Taken from the germline V gene, the CDR1 and CDR2 loops are SGHDT and YYEEEE. The data belong to a study of blood T cell repertoires in COVID-19 (TCRdb year 2020). About the study as a whole: The collaborator samples originated in the United States, Italy and Spain and spanned the acute and convalescent phases of COVID-19. Where available, HLA class I and class II types were taken from metadata supplied by the sample provider and were not determined by assay-based typing. Samples were obtained from the ongoing ImmuneRACE study (first 160 participants) and from about 1,300 subjects provided by 6 global collaborators. The prospective study material was composed of cDNA or gDNA derived from T cells, B-cell-depleted T cells, or PBMCs. The repertoires were released in a freely available public database meant as a resource for research on the immune response to SARS-CoV-2. Deeply sampled blood TCRbeta repertoires from subjects exposed to, actively infected with, or recovered from COVID-19 were included in the dataset. A de-identified subject ID, COVID-19 status, age in years and sex were almost always included in the sample metadata. The paper's findings and limits, for the study overall: The amount of clinical and demographic metadata varied by source and participant and was provided uncurated.

TCRbeta CDR3 regions were amplified from genomic DNA using the immunoSEQ Assay, a bias-controlled multiplex PCR. The published analysis was carried out like this. Nucleated cell counts per sample were estimated from amplification of reference gene primers within the assay. Sequence reads were collapsed and filtered to measure the absolute abundance of every unique TCRbeta CDR3 rearrangement. For each sample, productive Simpson clonality was calculated as the square root of Simpson's diversity index across productive rearrangements. The table was pulled from immuneACCESS by TCRdb, which kept in-frame rearrangements only. Such tables lose some clones; where checked, under half of the loss comes from unresolved V genes, and the rest has no known cause. V and J calls and clone size are those listed in that table; D and trimming were worked out from the DNA. Across this sample there are approximately 320,000 clones, with about nine tenths seen only once. The ten largest clones represent 11% of the sample.

One collaborating source in Seattle enrolled patients during active infection and followed them longitudinally through the course of disease. Collaborating institutions collected whole blood in K2EDTA tubes following their own protocols. For TCRbeta analysis, collaborators shipped samples in one of three forms: frozen whole blood, isolated PBMCs, or DNA extracted from either of those sample types. The source material was peripheral blood. The TCR comes from a young woman with COVID-19, enrolled during active disease. The V and J segments used are TRBV5-6 and TRBJ1-2; TRBD1 might be the D gene, on 5 matching bases. The CDR3 sequence is CASSLDAGNYGYTF. The DNA sequence is given as TGTGCCAGCAGCTTGGATGCAGGGAACTATGGCTACACCTTC.